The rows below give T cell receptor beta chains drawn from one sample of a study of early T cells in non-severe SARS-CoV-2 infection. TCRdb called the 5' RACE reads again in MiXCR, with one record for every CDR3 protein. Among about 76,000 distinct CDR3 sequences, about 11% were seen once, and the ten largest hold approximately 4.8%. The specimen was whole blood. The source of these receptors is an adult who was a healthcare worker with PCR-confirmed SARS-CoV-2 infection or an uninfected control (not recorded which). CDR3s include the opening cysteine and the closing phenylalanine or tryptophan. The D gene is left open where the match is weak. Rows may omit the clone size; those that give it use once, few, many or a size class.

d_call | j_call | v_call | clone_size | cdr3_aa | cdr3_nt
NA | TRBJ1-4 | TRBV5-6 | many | CASSLDSRGEKLFF | TGTGCCAGCAGCTTGGACAGTCGGGGGGAAAAACTGTTTTTT
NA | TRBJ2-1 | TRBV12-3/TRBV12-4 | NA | CASSFRVNEQFF | TGTGCCAGCAGTTTCAGGGTAAATGAGCAGTTCTTC
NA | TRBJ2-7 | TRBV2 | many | CASSPLSYEQYF | TGTGCCAGCAGTCCTCTATCCTACGAGCAGTACTTC
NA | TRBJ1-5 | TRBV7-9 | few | CASSFALEVGQPQHF | TGTGCCAGCAGCTTCGCCCTAGAGGTGGGACAGCCCCAGCATTTT
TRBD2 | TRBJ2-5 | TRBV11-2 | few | CASKPWALAEEETQYF | TGTGCCAGCAAGCCATGGGCACTAGCGGAGGAAGAGACCCAGTACTTC
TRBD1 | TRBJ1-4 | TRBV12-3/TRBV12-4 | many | CASSLIQGAGEKLFF | TGTGCCAGCAGTCTCATACAGGGGGCTGGTGAAAAACTGTTTTTT
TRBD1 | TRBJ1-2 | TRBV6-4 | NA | CASSVPGQGAEKYGCTF | TGTGCCAGCAGTGTTCCGGGACAGGGGGCAGAAAAGTATGGCTGCACCTTC
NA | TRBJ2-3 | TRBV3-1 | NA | CASSQYVDTQYF | TGTGCCAGCAGCCAATACGTCGACACGCAGTATTTT
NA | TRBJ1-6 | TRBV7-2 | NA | CASSASYNSPLHF | TGTGCCAGCAGCGCGTCTTATAATTCACCCCTCCACTTT
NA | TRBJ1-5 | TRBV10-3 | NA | CAISESLRQTPPQHF | TGTGCCATCAGTGAGTCGTTGAGACAGACACCGCCCCAGCATTTT
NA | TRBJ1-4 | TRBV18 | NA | CASSPVPRGEKLFF | TGTGCCAGCTCACCAGTACCCCGAGGAGAAAAACTGTTTTTT
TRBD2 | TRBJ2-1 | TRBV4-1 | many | CASSQDILAGYNEQFF | TGCGCCAGCAGCCAAGATATACTAGCGGGGTACAATGAGCAGTTCTTC
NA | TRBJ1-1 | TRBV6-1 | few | CASLQGTGMNTEAFF | TGTGCCAGCTTGCAGGGGACGGGGATGAACACTGAAGCTTTCTTT
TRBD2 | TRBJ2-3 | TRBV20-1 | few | CSARRGADTQYF | TGCAGTGCTAGGCGGGGGGCGGATACGCAGTATTTT
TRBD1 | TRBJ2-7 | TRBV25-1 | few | CASTNEWGQGNPYEQYF | TGTGCCAGCACTAACGAATGGGGACAGGGGAACCCCTACGAGCAGTACTTC
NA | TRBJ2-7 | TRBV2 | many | CASSGIYEQYF | TGTGCCAGCAGTGGAATCTACGAGCAGTACTTC
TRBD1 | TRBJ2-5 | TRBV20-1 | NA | CSVRQGYEERETQYF | TGCAGTGTTCGACAGGGGTATGAAGAGCGGGAGACCCAGTACTTC
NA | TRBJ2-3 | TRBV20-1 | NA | CSARRQSSTDTQYF | TGCAGTGCTAGAAGACAGTCGAGCACAGATACGCAGTATTTT
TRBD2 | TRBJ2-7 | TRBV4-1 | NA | CASSQVLAGGSYEQYF | TGCGCCAGCAGCCAAGTTCTAGCGGGGGGCTCCTACGAGCAGTACTTC
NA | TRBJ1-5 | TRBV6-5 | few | CASRARGNQPQHF | TGTGCCAGCAGGGCCAGGGGCAATCAGCCCCAGCATTTT
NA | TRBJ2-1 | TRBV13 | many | CASSLGSGLNEQFF | TGTGCCAGCAGCTTAGGATCGGGGTTGAATGAGCAGTTCTTC
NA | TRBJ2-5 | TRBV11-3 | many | CASSSGPVQETQYF | TGTGCCAGCAGCTCTGGACCGGTCCAAGAGACCCAGTACTTC
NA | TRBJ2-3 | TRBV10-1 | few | CASSDRERADTQYF | TGCGCCAGCAGTGACAGGGAAAGGGCAGATACGCAGTATTTT
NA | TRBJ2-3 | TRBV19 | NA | CASSIRGPDTQYF | TGTGCCAGTAGTATCAGGGGTCCAGATACGCAGTATTTT
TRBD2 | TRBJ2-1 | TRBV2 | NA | CASRTSGGFRGQFF | TGTGCCAGCAGAACTAGCGGGGGCTTTAGGGGGCAGTTCTTC
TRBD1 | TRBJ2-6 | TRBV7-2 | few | CASSPTGGVGANVLTF | TGTGCCAGCAGCCCTACAGGGGGAGTAGGGGCCAACGTCCTGACTTTC
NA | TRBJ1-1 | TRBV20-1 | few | CRAAENTEAFF | TGCAGGGCCGCGGAGAACACTGAAGCTTTCTTT
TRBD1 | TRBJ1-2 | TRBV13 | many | CASTKQGAGYTSYGYTF | TGTGCCAGCACCAAACAGGGGGCCGGATACACGAGCTATGGCTACACCTTC
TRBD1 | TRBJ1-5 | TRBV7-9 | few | CASSLGGSTGNQPQHF | TGTGCCAGCAGCTTAGGGGGCTCGACAGGGAATCAGCCCCAGCATTTT
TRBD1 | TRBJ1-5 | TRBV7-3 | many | CASSLTRTGPEPQHF | TGTGCCAGCAGCTTAACCCGGACAGGGCCGGAGCCCCAGCATTTT
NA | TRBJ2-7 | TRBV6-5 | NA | CASSYSYGNYEQYF | TGTGCCAGCAGTTACTCGTACGGGAACTACGAGCAGTACTTC
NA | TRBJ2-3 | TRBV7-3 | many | CASSSPTDTQYF | TGTGCCAGCAGCTCACCGACAGATACGCAGTATTTT
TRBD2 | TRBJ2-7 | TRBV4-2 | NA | CASSHTASGGYEQYF | TGTGCCAGCAGCCACACGGCTAGCGGGGGCTACGAGCAGTACTTC
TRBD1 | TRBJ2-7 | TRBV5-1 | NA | CASSLGTGVLEQYF | TGCGCCAGCAGCTTGGGGACAGGGGTTCTCGAGCAGTACTTC
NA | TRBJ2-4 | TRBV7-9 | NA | CASSVDDPSLAKNIQYF | TGTGCCAGCAGCGTGGACGACCCTAGTTTGGCCAAAAACATTCAGTACTTC
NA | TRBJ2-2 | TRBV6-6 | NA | CASSFLRGQGTGELFF | TGTGCCAGCAGTTTCCTCCGGGGGCAGGGCACCGGGGAGCTGTTTTTT
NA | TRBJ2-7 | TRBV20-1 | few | CSALTALSYEQYF | TGCAGTGCCCTAACAGCCCTCTCCTACGAGCAGTACTTC
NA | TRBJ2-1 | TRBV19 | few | CASTAARGGNNEQFF | TGTGCCAGTACGGCCGCAAGGGGGGGCAACAATGAGCAGTTCTTC
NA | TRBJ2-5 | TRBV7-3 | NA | CASSLSGGETQYF | TGTGCCAGCAGCTTAAGTGGGGGAGAGACCCAGTACTTC
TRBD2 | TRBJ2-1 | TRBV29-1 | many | CSASGSGGIYNEQFF | TGCAGCGCTAGCGGTAGCGGGGGTATATACAATGAGCAGTTCTTC
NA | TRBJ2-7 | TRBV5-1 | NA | CASSLGQSRYEQYF | TGCGCCAGCAGCTTGGGACAGTCGAGATACGAGCAGTACTTC
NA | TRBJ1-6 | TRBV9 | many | CASSGTGLGDSPLHF | TGTGCCAGCAGCGGCACTGGACTGGGGGATTCACCCCTCCACTTT
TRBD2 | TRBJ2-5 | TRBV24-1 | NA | CATSDSGLAGGETQYF | TGTGCCACCAGTGATTCCGGACTAGCGGGGGGTGAGACCCAGTACTTC
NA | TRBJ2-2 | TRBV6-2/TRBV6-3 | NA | CASNRGGEYTGELFF | TGTGCCAGCAACCGTGGCGGGGAATACACCGGGGAGCTGTTTTTT
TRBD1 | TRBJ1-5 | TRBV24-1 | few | CATSWVRQGHSNQPQHF | TGTGCCACGAGTTGGGTAAGACAGGGGCATAGCAATCAGCCCCAGCATTTT
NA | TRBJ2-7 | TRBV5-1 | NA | CASSSGGGPYEQYF | TGCGCCAGCAGCTCAGGCGGAGGCCCCTACGAGCAGTACTTC
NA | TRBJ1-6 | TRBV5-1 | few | CASSWTDSNSPLHF | TGCGCCAGCAGCTGGACGGACAGTAATTCACCCCTCCACTTT
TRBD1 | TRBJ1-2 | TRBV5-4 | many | CASSRITGVGYTF | TGTGCCAGCAGCCGGATCACAGGGGTTGGCTACACCTTC
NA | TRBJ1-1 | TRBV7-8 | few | CASSKTGGRTEAFF | TGTGCCAGCAGCAAGACAGGTGGGCGGACTGAAGCTTTCTTT
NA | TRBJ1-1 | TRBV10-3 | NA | CAIGRQANTEAFF | TGTGCCATCGGAAGACAGGCGAACACTGAAGCTTTCTTT
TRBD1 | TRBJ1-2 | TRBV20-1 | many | CSARDPTGGKGYTF | TGCAGTGCTAGAGACCCCACAGGGGGGAAAGGCTACACCTTC
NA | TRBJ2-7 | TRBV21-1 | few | CASSKVLRGRHEQYF | TGTGCCAGCAGCAAAGTTCTAAGGGGAAGGCACGAGCAGTACTTC